These 14 T cell receptor beta chains were all obtained from the same sample, sequenced in a study of regulatory T cells in long-lasting Graves disease. Arm-PCR of CDR3 regions and iRepertoire HTBI primers were used to build TCR beta libraries. TCRdb reprocessed the multiplex PCR reads via MiXCR and lists one record per CDR3 protein. The data hold more than 450,000 distinct CDR3 sequences, with around 12% observed a single time. The sample's time point: newly diagnosed GD, antithyroid drugs for less than 3 months. After RNA was extracted from PBMCs, the TCR library was made from it. The data also belong to a second study, concerning T cells in Graves' hyperthyroidism and ophthalmopathy.

This specimen consisted of peripheral blood mononuclear cells (PBMCs), obtained at new diagnosis, from a patient treated with antithyroid drugs. Receptors were obtained from a woman aged 30 to 39 with Graves disease.

This chain uses TRBV5-6 with TRBJ2-2; D perhaps matches TRBD1 (5 bases). The CDR3 runs 14 residues. Trimming pared 1 base from V and 6 bases from J, leaving 10 bases between. Per the germline V gene, CDR1 is SGHDT and CDR2 is YYEEEE. The CDR3 DNA reads TGTGCCAGCAGCTTGTCCTGGGGCCCCGGGGAGCTGTTTTTT. Encoded protein: CASSLSWGPGELFF.

This clonotype was picked up many times. The chain carries TRBV5-1 and TRBJ2-7; 10 nucleotides match TRBD1. V lost 1 base and J lost 5; bases outside the gene matches: 6. CDR1 is SGHRS and CDR2 is YFSETQ in the germline V gene. The CDR3 consists of 15 residues. CDR3 protein: CASSLTGTGENEQYF. The CDR3 DNA reads as TGCGCCAGCAGCTTGACCGGGACAGGGGAAAACGAGCAGTACTTC.

This chain links TRBV29-1 with TRBJ1-1; the match to TRBD1 covers 7 bases. V lost 5 bases, J lost 8 bases, and 17 bases stayed unmatched. The CDR3 contains 15 residues. Germline V gene lookup returns CDR1 SQVTM and CDR2 ANQGSEA. The CDR3 sequence: CSVRTGKGLTEEAFF. The CDR3 region has the DNA TGCAGCGTTCGGACAGGAAAGGGCCTTACGGAGGAAGCTTTCTTT.

This clonotype was detected a few times. The gene calls are TRBV6-1 and TRBJ2-7; unclear D gene. Between the trimmed V and J ends, which lost 5 bases and 1 base, there was a span of 9 bases. From germline, CDR1 is MNHNS and CDR2 SASEGT. The CDR3 contains 13 residues. The CDR3 bases are TGTGCCAGCAGTACCGACAAGTCCTACGAGCAGTACTTC. It translates to CASSTDKSYEQYF.

This clonotype occurred many times. This rearrangement joins TRBV27 to TRBJ1-1; 10 bases line up with TRBD1. Germline lookup yields CDR1 MNHEY and CDR2 SMNVEV (reference sequence). The CDR3 totals 18 residues. With 4 bases clipped from V and 1 base from J, the junction kept 12 bases outside the gene matches. The CDR3 DNA reads as TGTGCCAGCAGTTATGTGACAGGGGGCGTAATTTGGAACACTGAAGCTTTCTTT. Encoded protein: CASSYVTGGVIWNTEAFF.

This clonotype was found many times. The gene calls are TRBV5-5 and TRBJ2-1, with D possibly being TRBD2 (5 bases). The CDR3 loop spans 17 amino acids. The ends were cut back, 0 bases at V and 6 bases at J, with 19 bases in the middle. In germline, CDR1 is SGHKS, CDR2 YYEKEE (reference sequence). The CDR3 is CASSLAGRGSPSNEQFF. CDR3 coding DNA: TGTGCCAGCAGCTTGGCCGGTCGCGGGTCGCCGAGCAATGAGCAGTTCTTC.

There are a few counts of this clonotype. The chain combines TRBV18 with TRBJ1-1; D gene ambiguous. The CDR3 is made up of 16 amino acids. Trimming stripped 3 bases from V and 0 bases from J, with 14 bases between. Germline assignment: CDR1 KGHSH and CDR2 LQKENI. The CDR3 spells CASSPRAAFVNTEAFF. The DNA for the CDR3 is TGTGCCAGCTCACCGCGGGCAGCCTTCGTGAACACTGAAGCTTTCTTT.

This clonotype appeared many times. J is TRBJ1-2 and V is TRBV28; tentatively, D is TRBD1 (5 bases). The CDR3 totals 16 residues. V lost 4 bases and J 5 bases, leaving 20 bases between the germline ends. Germline-derived CDR1 and CDR2 are MDHEN and SYDVKM. The CDR3 nucleotides read TGTGCCAGCAGTTCGGGGGGGGGACGGATGAAGTATGGCTACACCTTC. Translating gives CASSSGGGRMKYGYTF.

This clonotype came up many times. The rearrangement links TRBV18 to TRBJ1-5; TRBD1 matches 7 bases. V shed 6 bases, J shed 5 bases, and the junction held 10 bases outside the gene matches. The CDR3 spans 15 residues. Germline lookup yields CDR1 KGHSH and CDR2 LQKENI. As DNA, the CDR3 is TGTGCCAGCTCTCAAGCGACAGGGATGGATCAGCCCCAGCATTTT. Translated: CASSQATGMDQPQHF.

With regard to this clonotype: With a much larger clone just one base away, this may be a read error. The chain recombines TRBV6-9 with TRBJ2-7; weak D call: TRBD1 (6 bases). The CDR3 contains 13 residues. Germline V gene lookup returns CDR1 MNHGY and CDR2 SVAAGI. The CDR3 nucleotides read TGTGCCAACAGTTTTCGGACAGTCTACGAGCAGTACTTC. Residues: CANSFRTVYEQYF.

This clonotype came up many times. J is TRBJ2-2 and V is TRBV7-3; no firm D call. V gave up 3 bases and J gave up 0 bases, with 11 bases separating them. Germline V gene lookup returns CDR1 SGHTA and CDR2 FQGTGA. The CDR3 totals 16 residues. CDR3: CASSLRGGANTGELFF. CDR3 bases: TGTGCCAGCAGCTTGCGTGGTGGGGCGAACACCGGGGAGCTGTTTTTT. Supplemented by reference TRBV7-3 and TRBJ2-2, the full variable domain reads GAGVSQTPSNKVTEKGKYVELRCDPISGHTALYWYRQSLGQGPEFLIYFQGTGAADDSGLPNDRFFAVRPEGSVSTLKIQRTERGDSAVYLCASSLRGGANTGELFFGEGSRLTVL.

This rearrangement joins TRBV7-9 to TRBJ2-1; 9 nucleotides line up with TRBD2. The germline gives CDR1 SEHNR, CDR2 FQNEAQ (reference sequence). The V and J ends lost 1 base and 3 bases, in that order; junction bases with no gene match: 7. The CDR3 extends over 17 amino acids. CDR3 nucleotide sequence: TGTGCCAGCAGCTTAGGGACTCTAGCGGGGAACTACAATGAGCAGTTCTTC. Translated: CASSLGTLAGNYNEQFF. Looking up the rest from reference TRBV7-9 and TRBJ2-1 gives the full variable domain: DTGVSQNPRHKITKRGQNVTFRCDPISEHNRLYWYRQTLGQGPEFLTYFQNEAQLEKSRLLSDRFSAERPKGSFSTLEIQRTEQGDSAMYLCASSLGTLAGNYNEQFFGPGTRLTVL.

This chain uses TRBV7-9 with TRBJ2-5, with D perhaps matching TRBD1 or TRBD2 (5 bases each). The CDR3 consists of 15 residues. The V end was cut by 1 base, the J end by 4 bases, with 13 bases between. Germline loops: CDR1 SEHNR, CDR2 FQNEAQ (reference sequence). The CDR3, as DNA: TGTGCCAGCAGCTTAGGGGGGACGGCCCGAGAGACCCAGTACTTC. The encoded protein is CASSLGGTARETQYF.

The V gene is TRBV25-1, the J gene TRBJ1-1; D is possibly TRBD1 (5 bases). CDR1 is MGHDK and CDR2 is SYGVNS in the germline V gene. The CDR3 length is 16 residues. V was shortened by 2 bases and J by 4 bases, with 17 bases between the two germline ends. The CDR3 reads CASSESIGARSTEAFF. The DNA for the CDR3 is TGTGCCAGCAGTGAAAGTATAGGGGCGCGAAGCACTGAAGCTTTCTTT.